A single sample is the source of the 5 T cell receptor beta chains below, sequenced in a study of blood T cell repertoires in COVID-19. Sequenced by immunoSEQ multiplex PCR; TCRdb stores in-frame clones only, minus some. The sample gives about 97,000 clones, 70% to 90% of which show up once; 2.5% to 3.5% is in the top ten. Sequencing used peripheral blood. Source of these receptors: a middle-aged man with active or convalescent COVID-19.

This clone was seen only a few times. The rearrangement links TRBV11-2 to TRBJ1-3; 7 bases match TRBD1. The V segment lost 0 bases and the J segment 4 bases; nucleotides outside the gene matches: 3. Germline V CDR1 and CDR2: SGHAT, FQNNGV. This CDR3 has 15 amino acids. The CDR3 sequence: CASSLETGRGNTIYF. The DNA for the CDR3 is TGTGCCAGCAGCTTAGAGACAGGGAGGGGAAACACCATATATTTT.

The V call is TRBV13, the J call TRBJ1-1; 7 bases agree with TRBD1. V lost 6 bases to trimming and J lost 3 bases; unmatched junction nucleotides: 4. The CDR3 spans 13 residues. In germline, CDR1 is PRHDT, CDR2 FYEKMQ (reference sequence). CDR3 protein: CASSRQGDTEAFF. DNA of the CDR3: TGTGCCAGCAGTAGACAGGGTGACACTGAAGCTTTCTTT.

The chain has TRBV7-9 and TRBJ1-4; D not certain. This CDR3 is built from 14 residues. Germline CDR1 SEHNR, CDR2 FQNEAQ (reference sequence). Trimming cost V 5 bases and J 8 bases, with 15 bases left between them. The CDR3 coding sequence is TGTGCCAGCAGCGCTGGAGTGGTCTGGGAAAAACTGTTTTTT. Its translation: CASSAGVVWEKLFF.

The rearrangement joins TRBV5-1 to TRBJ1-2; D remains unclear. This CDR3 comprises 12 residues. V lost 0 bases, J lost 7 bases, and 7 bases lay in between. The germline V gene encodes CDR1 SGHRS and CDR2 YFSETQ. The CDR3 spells CASSLDLLGYTF. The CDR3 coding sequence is TGCGCCAGCAGCTTGGATCTTCTTGGCTACACCTTC. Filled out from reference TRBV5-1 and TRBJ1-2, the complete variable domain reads KAGVTQTPRYLIKTRGQQVTLSCSPISGHRSVSWYQQTPGQGLQFLFEYFSETQRNKGNFPGRFSGRQFSNSRSEMNVSTLELGDSALYLCASSLDLLGYTFGSGTRLTVV.

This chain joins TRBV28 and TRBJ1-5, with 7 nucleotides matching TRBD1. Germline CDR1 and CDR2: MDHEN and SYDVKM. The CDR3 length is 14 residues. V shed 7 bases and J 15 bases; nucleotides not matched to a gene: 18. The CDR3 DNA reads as TGTGCCAGCAATCCGAGTTCAGGGGGGAGGTTCTCGCATTTT. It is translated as CASNPSSGGRFSHF.